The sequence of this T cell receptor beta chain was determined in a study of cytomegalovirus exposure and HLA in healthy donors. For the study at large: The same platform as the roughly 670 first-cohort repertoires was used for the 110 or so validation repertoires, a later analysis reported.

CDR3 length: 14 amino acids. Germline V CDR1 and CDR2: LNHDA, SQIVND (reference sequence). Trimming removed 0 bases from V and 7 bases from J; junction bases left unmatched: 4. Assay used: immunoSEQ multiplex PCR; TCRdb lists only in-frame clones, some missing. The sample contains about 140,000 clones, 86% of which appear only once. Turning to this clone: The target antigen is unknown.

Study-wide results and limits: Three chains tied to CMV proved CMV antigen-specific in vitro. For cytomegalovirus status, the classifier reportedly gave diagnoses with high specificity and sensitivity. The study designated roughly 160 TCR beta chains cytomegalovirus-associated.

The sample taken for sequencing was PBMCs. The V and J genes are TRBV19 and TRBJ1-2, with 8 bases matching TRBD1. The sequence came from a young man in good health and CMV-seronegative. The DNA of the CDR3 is TGTGCCAGTAGTATAGAGGGGACAGGTCGTGGCTACACCTTC. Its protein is CASSIEGTGRGYTF.